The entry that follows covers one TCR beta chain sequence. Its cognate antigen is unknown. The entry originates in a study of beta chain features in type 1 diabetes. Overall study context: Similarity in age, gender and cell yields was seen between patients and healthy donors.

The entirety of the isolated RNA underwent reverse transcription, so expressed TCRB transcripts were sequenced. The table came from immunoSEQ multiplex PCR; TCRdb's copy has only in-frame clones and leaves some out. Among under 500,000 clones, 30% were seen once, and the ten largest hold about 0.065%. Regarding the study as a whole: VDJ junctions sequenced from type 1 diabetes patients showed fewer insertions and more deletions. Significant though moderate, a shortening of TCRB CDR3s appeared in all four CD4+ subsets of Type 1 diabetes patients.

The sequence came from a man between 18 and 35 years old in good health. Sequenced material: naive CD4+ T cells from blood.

The CDR3 DNA is TGTGCCAGCAGTTGGGGGCCCACCCAGTACTTC. Its translation: CASSWGPTQYF. This chain joins TRBV28 and TRBJ2-5, with D possibly matching TRBD1 (6 bases). The germline V and J ends were trimmed by 4 bases and 8 bases, with 8 bases remaining between them. The CDR3 sequence is 11 residues long. Germline CDR1 MDHEN, CDR2 SYDVKM.